Below, 30 T cell receptor beta chains from the same sample are listed, as sequenced in a study of blood T cell repertoires in COVID-19. Repertoires were generated with immunoSEQ multiplex PCR, while TCRdb's copy carries only in-frame clones and drops some. Among approximately 74,000 clones listed, about four fifths were seen once. Sample: peripheral blood. The receptors shown here come from a man between 65 and 85 years old with acute or convalescent COVID-19.

The J gene is TRBJ2-1, the V gene TRBV7-6; the match to TRBD2 covers 7 bases. Germline lookup yields CDR1 SGHVS and CDR2 FNYEAQ. The CDR3 runs 17 residues. The ends lost 2 bases at V and 4 bases at J; junction bases unmatched: 11. This CDR3 is CASSLNGERGPYNEQFF. The CDR3 bases are TGTGCCAGCAGCTTAAATGGCGAGCGGGGACCGTACAATGAGCAGTTCTTC. Looking up the rest from reference TRBV7-6 and TRBJ2-1 gives the full variable domain: GAGVSQSPRYKVTKRGQDVALRCDPISGHVSLYWYRQALGQGPEFLTYFNYEAQQDKSGLPNDRFSAERPEGSISTLTIQRTEQRDSAMYRCASSLNGERGPYNEQFFGPGTRLTVL.

This chain connects TRBV5-1 to TRBJ2-5; 7 bases line up with TRBD1. The CDR3 runs 16 residues. The junction had 10 bases not matched to a gene; V was cut back by 0 bases and J by 5 bases. Looked up from germline, CDR1 is SGHRS and CDR2 is YFSETQ. This CDR3 reads CASSLERDSPQETQYF. The CDR3 DNA reads as TGCGCCAGCAGCTTGGAACGGGACAGCCCCCAGGAGACCCAGTACTTC.

CDR3 amino acids: CASSLPWRQGESGYTF. The DNA for the CDR3 is TGTGCCAGCAGCCTTCCGTGGCGACAGGGAGAGAGTGGCTACACCTTC. The chain links TRBV6-6 to TRBJ1-2, with TRBD1 matching 7 bases. Germline V lookup: CDR1 MNHNY, CDR2 SVGAGI (reference sequence). V dropped 6 bases and J dropped 7; count of bases not matched to a gene: 17. The CDR3 loop spans 16 amino acids.

Here the CDR3 DNA reads TGCGCCAGCAGCCCCGGGACAGCGAACACCGGGGAGCTGTTTTTT. Translating it yields CASSPGTANTGELFF. The rearrangement joins TRBV5-1 to TRBJ2-2, with 7 bases aligning to TRBD1. The V segment lost 4 bases and the J segment 0 bases; nucleotides outside the gene matches: 3. The length of the CDR3 is 15 residues. Germline values: CDR1 SGHRS, CDR2 YFSETQ.

The CDR3 nucleotides read TGCAGCGTTGAAGATCCCCGACAGGGCAATGAGCAGTTCTTC. Its translation is CSVEDPRQGNEQFF. V usage is TRBV29-1 and J usage is TRBJ2-1, with 7 bases fitting TRBD1. After removal of 0 bases from V and 6 bases from J, the junction contained 5 bases not matched to a gene. Per germline, CDR1 SQVTM and CDR2 ANQGSEA. The CDR3 sequence is 14 residues long.

The V and J genes are TRBV7-3 and TRBJ2-2; D not certain. Trimming removed 8 bases at V and 2 bases at J, with 15 bases between. CDR3 length equals 15 residues. Germline assignment: CDR1 SGHTA and CDR2 FQGTGA. CDR3 region: CASGVGGPNTGELFF. CDR3 coding DNA: TGTGCCAGCGGCGTAGGTGGGCCCAACACCGGGGAGCTGTTTTTT.

This chain connects TRBV6-2 or TRBV6-3 to TRBJ2-1; TRBD2 matches at 8 bases. The germline gives CDR1 MNHEY, CDR2 SVGEGT. With V trimmed by 4 bases and J by 1 base, 6 bases remained unmatched. CDR3 length: 16 residues. CDR3 nucleotides: TGTGCCAGCAGTTTTACAGCGGGGGTATCCTACAATGAGCAGTTCTTC. Translated: CASSFTAGVSYNEQFF.

This clone was observed once. V and J are TRBV6-6 and TRBJ2-7, with D possibly matching TRBD1 (5 bases). The CDR3 consists of 13 residues. V dropped 0 bases and J dropped 10 bases, with 13 bases sitting between them. Germline CDR1 is MNHNY and CDR2 is SVGAGI (reference sequence). The CDR3 protein is CASSYSEQDPQYF. In nucleotides, the CDR3 is TGTGCCAGCAGTTACTCTGAACAGGATCCCCAGTACTTC.

This rearrangement joins TRBV5-1 to TRBJ2-5; D perhaps matches TRBD1 (7 bases). The V gene lost 0 bases and the J gene lost 4 bases, with 16 bases spanning the gap. The CDR3 contains 16 residues. Looked up from germline, CDR1 is SGHRS and CDR2 is YFSETQ. In DNA form, the CDR3 reads TGCGCCAGCAGCTTGGAGGGGGCAGGGGGAGGAGAGACCCAGTACTTC. This gives the protein CASSLEGAGGGETQYF.

V gene TRBV6-5 combines with J gene TRBJ2-7; D gene ambiguous. V shed 0 bases and J shed 6 bases, with 9 bases lying between them. The germline gives CDR1 MNHEY, CDR2 SVGAGI. The CDR3 runs 13 residues. In nucleotides, the CDR3 is TGTGCCAGCAGTTACTCTACCCTCGGCGAGCAGTACTTC. Translating gives CASSYSTLGEQYF.

This clone was counted once. This sequence joins TRBV18 and TRBJ2-1; 8 nucleotides line up with TRBD1. The CDR3 runs 18 residues. V trimming: 3 bases; J trimming: 4 bases; junction bases outside the gene matches: 14. The germline V gene encodes CDR1 KGHSH and CDR2 LQKENI. Here the CDR3 reads CASSPPSGGGSFYNEQFF. In nucleotides, the CDR3 is TGTGCCAGCTCACCGCCTTCAGGGGGCGGTTCGTTTTACAATGAGCAGTTCTTC.

V is TRBV2 and J is TRBJ1-3; TRBD1 might be the D (5 bases). Per germline, CDR1 SNHLY and CDR2 FYNNEI. V was clipped by 4 bases and J by 2 bases, with 12 bases between them. The CDR3 contains 15 residues. The CDR3 loop reads CASSATRVAGNTIYF. The CDR3 region has the DNA TGTGCCAGCAGTGCAACCAGGGTGGCTGGAAACACCATATATTTT.

In this sample, this clone turned up a few times. The chain links TRBV7-8 to TRBJ2-1; tentative D call: TRBD1 (5 bases). The CDR3 contains 13 residues. Trimming removed 6 bases at V and 5 bases at J, with 11 bases between. Germline loops: CDR1 SGHVS, CDR2 FQNEAQ. Here the CDR3 reads CASRRGLDNEQFF. CDR3 nucleotide sequence: TGTGCCAGCAGAAGGGGTTTGGACAATGAGCAGTTCTTC.

V usage is TRBV6-5 and J usage is TRBJ1-6; D unresolved. This CDR3 region has 14 residues. CDR1 is MNHEY and CDR2 is SVGAGI in the germline V gene. V was cut by 7 bases and J by 7 bases, with 14 bases left in between. CDR3 DNA: TGTGCCAGCACGCGCGGGGAAAGAAATTCACCCCTCCACTTT. Translating gives CASTRGERNSPLHF.

CDR3 DNA sequence: TGTGCCAGCAGCTTAGGGCAGGCTGAGACCCAGTACTTC. Translated: CASSLGQAETQYF. The V gene is TRBV7-2, the J gene TRBJ2-5; the D is unclear. Germline V gives CDR1 SGHTA, CDR2 FQGNSA. The CDR3 spans 13 residues. Trimming removed 1 base from V and 5 bases from J, with 8 bases in between.

The chain employs TRBV21-1 and TRBJ1-6. TRBV21-1 is assigned pseudogene status. This CDR3 is 17 amino acids long. The CDR3 DNA sequence: TGTGCCAGCATTGAGGGCCGCCCAATCTCCTATAATTCACCCCTCCACTTT. Translation gives CASIEGRPISYNSPLHF.

This chain connects TRBV27 to TRBJ2-7, with 7 positions matching TRBD1. Germline V gives CDR1 MNHEY, CDR2 SMNVEV (reference sequence). The CDR3 is 15 residues long. Trimming at V came to 0 bases and at J to 2 bases, leaving 4 bases not matched to a gene. CDR3: CASSLSWTGPYEQYF. CDR3 in DNA: TGTGCCAGCAGTTTATCTTGGACAGGCCCCTACGAGCAGTACTTC.

CDR3 sequence (DNA): TGTGCCATCAGCCCCCCAGGGGGCAATGAGCAGTTCTTC. Protein sequence: CAISPPGGNEQFF. The chain uses TRBV10-3 and TRBJ2-1, with TRBD1 matching over 7 bases. The CDR3 consists of 13 residues. With 6 bases clipped from V and 6 bases from J, the junction kept 5 bases outside the gene matches. From germline, CDR1 is ENHRY and CDR2 SYGVKD.

V gene TRBV15 combines with J gene TRBJ1-1, with no clear D. The V gene lost 3 bases and the J gene lost 0 bases, with 5 bases spanning the gap. Germline V gene lookup returns CDR1 LNHNV and CDR2 YYDKDF (reference sequence). The CDR3 loop spans 13 amino acids. CDR3 nucleotide sequence: TGTGCCACCAGCAGTATAATGAACACTGAAGCTTTCTTT. Translated, it gives CATSSIMNTEAFF.

The rearrangement joins TRBV18 to TRBJ1-2, with D possibly matching TRBD1 (6 bases). The V end lost 6 bases, the J end lost 4 bases, and 12 bases lay between the germline ends. Germline V gene lookup returns CDR1 KGHSH and CDR2 LQKENI. CDR3 length equals 13 residues. In nucleotides, the CDR3 is TGTGCCAGCTCCCGGGACACCGGCTATGGCTACACCTTC. This encodes CASSRDTGYGYTF.

V usage is TRBV2 and J usage is TRBJ1-2, with 11 bases that match TRBD1. V lost 11 bases, J lost 8 bases, and 10 bases stayed unmatched. Germline lookup yields CDR1 SNHLY and CDR2 FYNNEI. This CDR3 spans 13 amino acids. This CDR3 is CAASGQGAWGYTF. The CDR3 nucleotides read TGTGCCGCTTCAGGACAGGGGGCTTGGGGCTACACCTTC.

The chain has TRBV5-1 and TRBJ1-5; 9 bases are shared with TRBD1. J lost 4 bases, V lost 4 bases, and 6 bases had no gene match. Germline lookup yields CDR1 SGHRS and CDR2 YFSETQ. This CDR3 comprises 15 residues. CDR3 residues: CASSPGQGRNQPQHF. DNA of the CDR3: TGCGCCAGCAGCCCGGGACAGGGCAGGAATCAGCCCCAGCATTTT.

The chain has TRBV2 and TRBJ1-4, with 11 bases identical to TRBD1. The CDR3 is 16 amino acids. Germline assignment: CDR1 SNHLY and CDR2 FYNNEI. The V and J ends lost 10 bases and 7 bases, in that order; junction bases with no gene match: 14. For the CDR3, the DNA is TGTGCCACCACACCCTCGGGGGGGACAGGGGGTGAAAAACTGTTTTTT. The encoded protein is CATTPSGGTGGEKLFF. Looking up the rest from reference TRBV2 and TRBJ1-4 gives the full variable domain: EPEVTQTPSHQVTQMGQEVILRCVPISNHLYFYWYRQILGQKVEFLVSFYNNEISEKSEIFDDQFSVERPDGSNFTLKIRSTKLEDSAMYFCATTPSGGTGGEKLFFGSGTQLSVL.

This clone occurred a few times. The chain recombines TRBV6-1 with TRBJ2-7; D remains unclear. The CDR3 spans 15 residues. Trimming removed 2 bases from V and 1 base from J, with 12 bases in between. Germline V gives CDR1 MNHNS, CDR2 SASEGT. Here the CDR3 reads CASSEWADRSYEQYF. The DNA for the CDR3 is TGTGCCAGCAGTGAATGGGCCGATCGATCCTACGAGCAGTACTTC.

The chain links TRBV7-2 to TRBJ2-3; 11 bases line up with TRBD2. The length of the CDR3 is 16 residues. The J segment lost 4 bases and the V segment lost 3 bases, leaving 6 bases of the junction unmatched. Germline loops: CDR1 SGHTA, CDR2 FQGNSA. The CDR3 here is CASSFIAGGVSDTQYF. Here the CDR3 DNA reads TGTGCCAGCAGCTTTATAGCGGGGGGGGTCTCAGATACGCAGTATTTT.

The chain employs TRBV11-3 and TRBJ2-1; a possible D gene is TRBD2 (6 bases). The CDR3 is 13 amino acids. Between the trimmed V and J ends, which lost 5 bases and 8 bases, there was a span of 13 bases. CDR1 is SGHNT, CDR2 YENEEA, per germline. This CDR3 reads CASSPAGSDEQFF. Written as DNA, the CDR3 is TGTGCCAGCAGCCCCGCCGGGAGCGATGAGCAGTTCTTC.

The chain employs TRBV7-2 and TRBJ2-5; 11 nucleotides agree with TRBD2. Germline V CDR1 and CDR2: SGHTA, FQGNSA. The CDR3 runs to 15 residues. V shed 10 bases and J 5 bases; nucleotides not matched to a gene: 12. CDR3 protein: CATQPPSGGRETQYF. The CDR3 coding sequence is TGTGCCACCCAGCCCCCTAGCGGGGGGAGGGAGACCCAGTACTTC.

The genes are TRBV6-5 and TRBJ1-2; possible D gene TRBD1, 6 bases. The CDR3 is 12 amino acids. The germline V and J ends were trimmed by 10 bases and 4 bases, with 13 bases remaining between them. Germline values: CDR1 MNHEY, CDR2 SVGAGI. The DNA for the CDR3 is TGTGCCACCCAAGACAGGTCCTATGGCTACACCTTC. Amino acids: CATQDRSYGYTF.

J is TRBJ1-6 and V is TRBV15; 8 positions match TRBD1. CDR1 and CDR2 (germline): LNHNV, YYDKDF (reference sequence). Trimming removed 0 bases from V and 6 bases from J; junction bases left unmatched: 1. The CDR3 contains 15 residues. CDR3 bases: TGTGCCACCAGCAGAGACACAGGGGGTAATTCACCCCTCCACTTT. This translates into CATSRDTGGNSPLHF.

The chain combines TRBV7-2 with TRBJ1-5, with D possibly TRBD1 on 6 matching bases. Looked up from germline, CDR1 is SGHTA and CDR2 is FQGNSA. The CDR3 contains 15 residues. V lost 4 bases and J lost 4, with 14 bases in between. CDR3 DNA: TGTGCCAGCAGCTCCAACCGGGGGGCTAATCAGCCCCAGCATTTT. Its translation is CASSSNRGANQPQHF.